These 15 T cell receptor beta chains came from one sample sequenced in a study of blood T cells in healthy people across ages. Primers used in a second PCR of roughly 6 to 12 cycles were a sample-barcoded 5' primer and a J-beta primer mix. A single record per CDR3 protein comes from TCRdb applying MiXCR to the 5' RACE reads. The sample lists over 500,000 distinct CDR3 sequences, roughly half occurring once. The sequenced sample was blood. The receptors derive from a woman of 80 years or more in good health.

Concerning this clonotype itself: Just one base apart from a much larger clone, this may be a read error. The rearrangement joins TRBV29-1 to TRBJ2-5; 16 bases fit TRBD2. The V gene's germline CDR1 is SQVTM and CDR2 ANQGSEA. This CDR3 region has 16 residues. V trimming: 6 bases; J trimming: 11 bases; junction bases outside the gene matches: 15. CDR3 region: CSVEGLAGGPYNEQYF. In nucleotides, the CDR3 is TGCAGCGTCGAGGGACTAGCGGGAGGGCCATACAATGAGCAGTACTTC.

At least ten counts were recorded for this clonotype. The J gene is TRBJ1-1, the V gene TRBV12-3 or TRBV12-4, with D tentatively TRBD1 (5 bases). The V end lost 5 bases, the J end lost 4 bases, and 14 bases lay between the germline ends. This CDR3 is built from 14 residues. This CDR3 is CASSTKRGGTEAFF. DNA for the CDR3: TGTGCCAGCAGTACAAAGAGGGGCGGCACTGAAGCTTTCTTT.

This clonotype has just a few counts. V gene TRBV7-3 combines with J gene TRBJ2-1; D not certain. Germline CDR1 is SGHTA and CDR2 is FQGTGA. Between the trimmed V and J ends, which lost 4 bases and 7 bases, there was a span of 11 bases. The CDR3 spans 13 residues. The CDR3 is CASSSTTANEQFF. The DNA for the CDR3 is TGTGCCAGCAGCTCAACGACTGCTAATGAGCAGTTCTTC. Variable domain in full (rest from reference TRBV7-3 and TRBJ2-1): GAGVSQTPSNKVTEKGKYVELRCDPISGHTALYWYRQSLGQGPEFLIYFQGTGAADDSGLPNDRFFAVRPEGSVSTLKIQRTERGDSAVYLCASSSTTANEQFFGPGTRLTVL.

This clonotype was seen more than once but under ten times. The rearrangement joins TRBV15 to TRBJ1-6; D unclear. There are 16 residues in the CDR3. Trimming removed 1 base from V and 0 bases from J, with 7 bases in between. Germline values: CDR1 LNHNV, CDR2 YYDKDF (reference sequence). This chain's CDR3 is CATSRGGSSYNSPLHF. The DNA for the CDR3 is TGTGCCACCAGCAGAGGAGGGAGCTCCTATAATTCACCCCTCCACTTT.

This chain links TRBV3-1 with TRBJ2-4; D call uncertain. CDR3 size: 16 residues. Germline CDR1 reads LGHDT; CDR2 reads YNNKEL (reference sequence). Trimming removed 0 bases at V and 1 base at J, with 10 bases between. CDR3 coding DNA: TGTGCCAGCAGCCAAGATGCGGCGTCGGCCAAAAACATTCAGTACTTC. As protein: CASSQDAASAKNIQYF.

On this clonotype itself: One junction end does not reproduce the germline sequence, and a read error may be involved. J is TRBJ2-4 and V is TRBV6-1; 10 nucleotides align to TRBD2. The CDR3 extends over 20 amino acids. CDR1 and CDR2 from the germline V gene are MNHNS and SASEGT. CDR3 in DNA: TGTGCCGGCAGCCCAACTACTGGGCTAGCGGGAGTGGTAGCCAAAAACACTCAGTACTTC. It encodes CAGSPTTGLAGVVAKNTQYF.

As concerns this clonotype: A much larger clone is a single base away; this may be a read error. The DNA for the CDR3 is TGCAGTGCGCTCCCGGGACAGGGGCAAAGGAGTGAGCAGTTCTTC. This codes for CSALPGQGQRSEQFF. The rearrangement uses TRBV20-1 and TRBJ2-1; 10 positions agree with TRBD1. The CDR3 has 15 residues. Per germline, CDR1 DFQATT and CDR2 SNEGSKA (reference sequence). V shed 6 bases and J 9 bases; nucleotides not matched to a gene: 14.

The chain links TRBV27 to TRBJ2-3; no definite D call. Germline CDR1 and CDR2: MNHEY and SMNVEV (reference sequence). Between the trimmed V and J ends, which lost 0 bases and 0 bases, there was a span of 13 bases. The CDR3 extends over 17 amino acids. The DNA of the CDR3 is TGTGCCAGCAGTTTATCGTGGCAGAGCGAAAGCACAGATACGCAGTATTTT. This encodes CASSLSWQSESTDTQYF.

On this clonotype: The junction departs from germline at one end; a sequencing error may be responsible. This chain uses TRBV5-1 with TRBJ2-6; 8 nucleotides agree with TRBD1. The germline gives CDR1 SGHRS, CDR2 YFSETQ. The CDR3 sequence is 16 residues long. CDR3 coding DNA: TGCGCCAGTCAGGACAGGGAAAGGTCTGGGGCCAAAGTCCTGACTTTC. Translation gives CASQDRERSGAKVLTF.

For the CDR3, the DNA is TGTGCCAGCAGCGTAGGAGGTGAAGGGAGCTATGGCTACACCTTC. This encodes CASSVGGEGSYGYTF. The chain employs TRBV9 and TRBJ1-2; D remains unclear. V dropped 0 bases and J dropped 4 bases, with 13 bases sitting between them. The CDR3 is 15 amino acids. Germline V gene sequence: CDR1 SGDLS, CDR2 YYNGEE. Full variable domain (missing parts from reference TRBV9 and TRBJ1-2): DSGVTQTPKHLITATGQRVTLRCSPRSGDLSVYWYQQSLDQGLQFLIQYYNGEERAKGNILERFSAQQFPDLHSELNLSSLELGDSALYFCASSVGGEGSYGYTFGSGTRLTVV.

This clonotype has a handful of counts. The V gene is TRBV6-1, the J gene TRBJ2-3; D remains unclear. CDR1 is MNHNS and CDR2 is SASEGT in the germline V gene. This CDR3 is built from 15 residues. V dropped 5 bases and J dropped 1 base, with 13 bases sitting between them. The CDR3 spells CASSRMSRGTDTQYF. The CDR3, as DNA: TGTGCCAGCAGTCGAATGAGTCGGGGCACAGATACGCAGTATTTT.

V gene TRBV5-1 combines with J gene TRBJ2-3; 7 nucleotides agree with TRBD2. From germline, CDR1 is SGHRS and CDR2 YFSETQ. The J segment lost 5 bases and the V segment lost 3 bases, leaving 9 bases of the junction unmatched. This CDR3 comprises 15 residues. CDR3 sequence (DNA): TGCGCCAGCAGCTCGACTAGCCCAGTTCGAGATACGCAGTATTTT. Translation gives CASSSTSPVRDTQYF.

For the CDR3, the DNA is TGTGCCAGCAGCCTAGGTAGCAGCATCTACGAGCAGTACTTC. Encoded protein: CASSLGSSIYEQYF. V usage is TRBV11-2 and J usage is TRBJ2-7; D gene unclear. V lost 5 bases to trimming and J lost 3 bases, with 14 bases between them. CDR3 size: 14 residues. Germline CDR1 reads SGHAT; CDR2 reads FQNNGV.

A remark on this clonotype: This clone may be a read error of a much larger clone one base away. This rearrangement joins TRBV12-3 or TRBV12-4 to TRBJ2-4; D remains unclear. CDR3 size: 13 residues. The CDR3: CASSLRSKNVQYF. The CDR3 DNA reads as TGTGCCAGCAGTTTAAGGAGCAAAAACGTTCAGTACTTC.

About this clonotype itself: This could be a read error, since a much larger clone is one nucleotide away. This chain uses TRBV20-1 with TRBJ2-1; possible D gene TRBD1, 5 bases. The CDR3 has 13 amino acids. The germline gives CDR1 DFQATT, CDR2 SNEGSKA (reference sequence). The V end lost 0 bases, the J end lost 10 bases, and 13 bases lay between the germline ends. CDR3 protein: CSARERTPYEQFF. The CDR3 DNA sequence: TGCAGTGCTAGAGAAAGGACACCGTACGAGCAGTTCTTC.